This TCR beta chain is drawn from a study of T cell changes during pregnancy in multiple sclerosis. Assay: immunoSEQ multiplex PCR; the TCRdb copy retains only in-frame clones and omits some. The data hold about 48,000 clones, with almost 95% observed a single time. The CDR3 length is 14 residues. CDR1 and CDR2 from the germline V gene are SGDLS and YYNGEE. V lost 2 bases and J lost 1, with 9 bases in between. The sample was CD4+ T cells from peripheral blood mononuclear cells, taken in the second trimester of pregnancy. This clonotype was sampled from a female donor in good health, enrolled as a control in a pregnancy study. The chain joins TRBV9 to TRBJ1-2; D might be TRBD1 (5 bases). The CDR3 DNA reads TGTGCCAGCAGCGTTGGGCAGGGTAACTATGGCTACACCTTC. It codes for CASSVGQGNYGYTF.